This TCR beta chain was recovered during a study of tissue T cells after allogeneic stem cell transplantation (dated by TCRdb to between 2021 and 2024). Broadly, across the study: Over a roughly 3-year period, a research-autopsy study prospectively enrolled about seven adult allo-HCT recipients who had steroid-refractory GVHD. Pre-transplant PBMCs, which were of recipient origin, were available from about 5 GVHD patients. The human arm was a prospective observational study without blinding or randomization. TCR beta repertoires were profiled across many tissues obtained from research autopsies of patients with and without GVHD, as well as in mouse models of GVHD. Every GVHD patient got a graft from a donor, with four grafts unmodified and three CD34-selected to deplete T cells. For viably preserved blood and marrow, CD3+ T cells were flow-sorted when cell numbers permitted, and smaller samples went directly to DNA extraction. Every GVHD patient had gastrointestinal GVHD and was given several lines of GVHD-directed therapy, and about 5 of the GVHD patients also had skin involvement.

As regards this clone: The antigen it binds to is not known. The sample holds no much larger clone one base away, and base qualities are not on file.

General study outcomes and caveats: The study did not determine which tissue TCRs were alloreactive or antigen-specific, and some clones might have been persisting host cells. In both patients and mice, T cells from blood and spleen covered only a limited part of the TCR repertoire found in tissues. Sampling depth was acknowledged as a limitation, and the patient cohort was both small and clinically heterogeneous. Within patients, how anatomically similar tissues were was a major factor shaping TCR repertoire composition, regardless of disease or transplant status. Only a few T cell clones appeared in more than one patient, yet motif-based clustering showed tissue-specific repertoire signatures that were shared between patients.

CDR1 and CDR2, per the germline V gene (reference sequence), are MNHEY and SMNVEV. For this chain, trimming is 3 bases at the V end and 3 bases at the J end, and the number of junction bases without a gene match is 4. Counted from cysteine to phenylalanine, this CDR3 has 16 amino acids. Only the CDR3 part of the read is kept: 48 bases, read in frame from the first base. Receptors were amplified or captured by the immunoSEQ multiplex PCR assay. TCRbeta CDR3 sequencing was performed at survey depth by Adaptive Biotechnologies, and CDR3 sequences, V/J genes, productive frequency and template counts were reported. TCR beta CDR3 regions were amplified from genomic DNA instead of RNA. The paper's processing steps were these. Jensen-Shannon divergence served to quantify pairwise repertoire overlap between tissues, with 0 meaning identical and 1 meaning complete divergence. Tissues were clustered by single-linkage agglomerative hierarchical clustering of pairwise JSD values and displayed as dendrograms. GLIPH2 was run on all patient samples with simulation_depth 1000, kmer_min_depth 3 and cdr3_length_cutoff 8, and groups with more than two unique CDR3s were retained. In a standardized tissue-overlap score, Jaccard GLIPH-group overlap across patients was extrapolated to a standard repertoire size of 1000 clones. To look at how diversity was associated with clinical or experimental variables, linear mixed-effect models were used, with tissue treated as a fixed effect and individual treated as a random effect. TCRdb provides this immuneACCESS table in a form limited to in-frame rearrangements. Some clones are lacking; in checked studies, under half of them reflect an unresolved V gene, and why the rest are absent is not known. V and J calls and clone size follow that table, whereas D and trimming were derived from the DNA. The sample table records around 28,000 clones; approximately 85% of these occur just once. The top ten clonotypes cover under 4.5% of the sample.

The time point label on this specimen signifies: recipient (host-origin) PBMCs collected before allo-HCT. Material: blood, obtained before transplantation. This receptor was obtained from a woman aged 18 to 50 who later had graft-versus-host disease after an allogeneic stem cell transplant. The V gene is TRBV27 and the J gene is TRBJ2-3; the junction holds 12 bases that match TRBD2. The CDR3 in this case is CASSFPTSGGTDTQYF. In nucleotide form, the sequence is TGTGCCAGCAGTTTCCCCACTAGCGGGGGGACAGATACGCAGTATTTT.